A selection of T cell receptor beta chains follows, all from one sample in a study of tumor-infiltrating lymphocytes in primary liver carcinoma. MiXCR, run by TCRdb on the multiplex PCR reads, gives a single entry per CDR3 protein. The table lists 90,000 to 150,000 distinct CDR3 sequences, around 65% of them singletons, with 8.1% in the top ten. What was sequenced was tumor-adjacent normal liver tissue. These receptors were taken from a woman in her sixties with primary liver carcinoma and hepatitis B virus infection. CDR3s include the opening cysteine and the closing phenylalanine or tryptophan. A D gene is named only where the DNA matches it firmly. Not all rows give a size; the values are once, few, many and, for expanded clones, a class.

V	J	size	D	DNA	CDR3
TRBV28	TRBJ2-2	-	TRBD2	TGTGCCAGCAGTTTACCGGGACTAGCGGTTTCGAACACCGGGGAGCTGTTTTTT	CASSLPGLAVSNTGELFF
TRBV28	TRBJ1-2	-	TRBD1	TGTGCCAGCAGCCTCACGGGACAGGAAAACTACCATGGCTACACCTTC	CASSLTGQENYHGYTF
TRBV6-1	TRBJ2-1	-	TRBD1	TGTGCCATCAGGGGGACCAGCGTTGAGCAGTTCTTC	CAIRGTSVEQFF
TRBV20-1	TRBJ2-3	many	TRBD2	TGCAGTGCGCTGGGACTAGCGATCGATACGCAGTATTTT	CSALGLAIDTQYF
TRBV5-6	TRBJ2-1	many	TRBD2	TGTGCCAGCAGCTTGGCTCCGGGGGGGCGGGGAAACTACAATGAGCAGTTCTTC	CASSLAPGGRGNYNEQFF
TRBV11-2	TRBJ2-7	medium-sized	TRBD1	TGTGCCAGCAGCTTAGTTGGGACAGGGATCGAGCAGTACTTC	CASSLVGTGIEQYF
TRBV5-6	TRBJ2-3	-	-	TGTGGCAGCAGCGTGACTAGCAGGAGCAGGACAGATACTCAGTATTTT	CGSSVTSRSRTDTQYF
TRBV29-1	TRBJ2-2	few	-	TGCAGCGTCCGCGGGCTAACGGGAGTGGCCGGGGAGCTGTTCTTT	CSVRGLTGVAGELFF
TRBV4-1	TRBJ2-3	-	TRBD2	TGTGCCAGCAGCCGACAGATAGCGGGAGGACCCACAGATACGCAATATTTT	CASSRQIAGGPTDTQYF
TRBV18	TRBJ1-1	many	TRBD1	TGTGCCAGCTCACCTTACGGACAGGGTGAGATCTTCTTT	CASSPYGQGEIFF
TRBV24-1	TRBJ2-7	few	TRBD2	TGTGCCACCAGTGATTTGCTGGGCGGGAGTTTTCTTTTTATTGGGTACGAGCAGTACTTC	CATSDLLGGSFLFIGYEQYF
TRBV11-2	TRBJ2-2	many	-	TGTGCCAGCAGCTCCCCGGCCCTAGGGATCGGGGAGCTGTTTTTT	CASSSPALGIGELFF
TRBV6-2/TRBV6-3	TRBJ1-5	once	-	TGTGCCAACAAATTTCAGGACAATCAACCCCAGCATTTT	CANKFQDNQPQHF
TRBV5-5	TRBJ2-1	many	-	TGTGCCAGCAGCTTGGATACCCAACACAACTACAATGAGCAGTTCTTC	CASSLDTQHNYNEQFF
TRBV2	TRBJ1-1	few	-	TGTGCCAGCAGTGAAGCGGTCTTGCAGAACACTGAAGCTTTCTTT	CASSEAVLQNTEAFF
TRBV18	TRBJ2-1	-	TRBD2	TGTGCCAGTTCAACTAGCGGGAGTTCCCATGAGCGGTTCTTC	CASSTSGSSHERFF
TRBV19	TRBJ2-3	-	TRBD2	TGTGCCAGTAGTCTCGGGACTGGCGGGAGAGATACGCAGTATTTT	CASSLGTGGRDTQYF
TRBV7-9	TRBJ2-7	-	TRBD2	TGTGCCAGCAGCTTCCGGGAGGCTAGCGAGCGTTACTTC	CASSFREASERYF
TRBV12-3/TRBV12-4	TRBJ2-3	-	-	TGTGCCAGCTGCAAAGAGGCGGGGAGCACAGACACGCAGTATTTT	CASCKEAGSTDTQYF
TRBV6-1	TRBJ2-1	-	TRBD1	TGTGCAAGCAGTGGGCAACAGGGGGTTTCTGAGCAGTTCTTC	CASSGQQGVSEQFF
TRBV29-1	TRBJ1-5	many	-	TGCAGCGTTGGCGGCAGGGACGCCTGTCAGCCCCAGCATTTT	CSVGGRDACQPQHF
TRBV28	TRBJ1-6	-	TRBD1	TGTGCCAGCAAAAACAGGGGGGTTGTATTGACACCCCCCCACTTT	CASKNRGVVLTPPHF
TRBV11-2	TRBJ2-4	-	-	TGTGCCAGCAGCATAGATCTAGGGAACTCAGCCAACAACATTCAGTACTTC	CASSIDLGNSANNIQYF
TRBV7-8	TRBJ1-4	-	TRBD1	TGTGCCAGCAGCGCCGGGACAGGGGATCTGAGGGCCGAAAAATTGTTTTTT	CASSAGTGDLRAEKLFF
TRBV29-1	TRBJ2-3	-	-	TGCAGCGTTGGTGGACTAGGGGGCACTGATACGCAGTATTTT	CSVGGLGGTDTQYF
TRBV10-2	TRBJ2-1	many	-	TGCGCCAGCCAGGGGAGGGGGTACAATGAGCAGTTCTTC	CASQGRGYNEQFF
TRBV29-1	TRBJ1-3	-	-	TGCAGCGTTGAGGACAGAAGCTCTGGTAACACCATATATTTT	CSVEDRSSGNTIYF
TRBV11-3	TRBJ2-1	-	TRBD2	TGTGCCAGCAGCAACCACTGGACTAGCGGGGTGTCCCTCGACGAGCAGTTCTTC	CASSNHWTSGVSLDEQFF
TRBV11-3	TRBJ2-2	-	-	TGTGCCAGCAACTTCGAGGGTAACACCGGGGAGCTGTTTTTT	CASNFEGNTGELFF
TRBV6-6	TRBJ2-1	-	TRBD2	TGTGCCAGCAGTTATCCGACTAGCGGGGATCCCTACAGTGAGCAGTTCTTC	CASSYPTSGDPYSEQFF
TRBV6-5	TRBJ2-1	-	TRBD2	TGTGCCAGCAGTTCCAGGACTAGGGGAAGGGGTGAGCAGTTCTTC	CASSSRTRGRGEQFF
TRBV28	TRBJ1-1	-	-	TGTGCCAACAGTTCCCAGGGAAGGGCTTCCTTT	CANSSQGRASF
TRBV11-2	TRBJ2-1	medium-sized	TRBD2	TGTGCCAGCAGCTCCGGGACTAGCTTCCCCAATGAGCAGTTCTTC	CASSSGTSFPNEQFF
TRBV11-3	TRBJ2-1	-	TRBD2	TGTGTCAGCACCTTAGGAACTAGCGGGAAGCTCGAGCAGTTCTTC	CVSTLGTSGKLEQFF
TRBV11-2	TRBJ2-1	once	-	TGTGCCAGCGGCCTCGGGATTAACTCCTACTATGAGCACTTCTTC	CASGLGINSYYEHFF
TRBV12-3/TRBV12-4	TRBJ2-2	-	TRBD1	TGTGACAGCAGCTCCTCCGGGACAGCTAGGAACACCGGGGAGCCGTTTTTT	CDSSSSGTARNTGEPFF
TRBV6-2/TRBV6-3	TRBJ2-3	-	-	TGTGCCAGCAGTTACTCGCTGTCGGCGGGAGTGCGGACAGATATGCACTATTTT	CASSYSLSAGVRTDMHYF
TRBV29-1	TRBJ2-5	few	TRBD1	TGCAGCATTGAGGCAGGGGGCGCGGAAACCCAGTACTTC	CSIEAGGAETQYF
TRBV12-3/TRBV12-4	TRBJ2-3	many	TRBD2	TGTGCCAGCAGTGGGGGGGTCGGGGATACGCAGTATTTT	CASSGGVGDTQYF
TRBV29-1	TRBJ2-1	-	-	TGCAGCGTTGAAGGGGTCGGAGGGGAGAACTCCTACAATGAGCAGTCCTTC	CSVEGVGGENSYNEQSF
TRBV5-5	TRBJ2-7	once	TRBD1	TGTGCCAGCGTACGAGATTCCGGGACAGGGGTGTACGAGCAGTGCTTC	CASVRDSGTGVYEQCF
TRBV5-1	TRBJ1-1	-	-	TGCGCCAGCGGGGACACGAACATTAAAGCTTTCTTT	CASGDTNIKAFF
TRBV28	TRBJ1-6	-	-	TGTGCCAGCAGTCGATTATGGGGTGGACGCGGCAGCTCCTATAATTCACCCCTCCACTTT	CASSRLWGGRGSSYNSPLHF
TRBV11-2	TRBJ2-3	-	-	TGTGCCAGGAGCTCCTTGAGGGGGGGGGGCACAGATACGCAGTATTTT	CARSSLRGGGTDTQYF
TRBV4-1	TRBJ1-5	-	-	TGCGCCAGCAGCCATAGAATCATAGCAGGGATCGGTCAGCCTCAGCATTTT	CASSHRIIAGIGQPQHF
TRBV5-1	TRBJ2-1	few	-	TGCTCCAGCAGCTTGCCTAGTGGGGCTTACAATGAGCAGTTCTTC	CSSSLPSGAYNEQFF
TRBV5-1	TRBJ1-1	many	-	TGCGCCAGCAGCGGGACAATGAACACTGAAGCTTTCTTT	CASSGTMNTEAFF
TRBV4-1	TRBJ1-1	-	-	TGCGCCAGCCCAGGGAACACTGAAGCTTTCTTT	CASPGNTEAFF
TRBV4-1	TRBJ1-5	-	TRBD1	TGCGCCAGCAGTGTAGAACAGGGGTGGCAGCCCCAGCACTTT	CASSVEQGWQPQHF
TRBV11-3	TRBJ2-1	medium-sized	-	TGTGCCAGCAGCTTAGATAGTGTCCTAGCTCGCAATGAGCAGTTCTTC	CASSLDSVLARNEQFF
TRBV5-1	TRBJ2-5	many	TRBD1	TGCGCCAGCAGCCCGAGGGGGCACCAAGAGACCCAGTACTTC	CASSPRGHQETQYF
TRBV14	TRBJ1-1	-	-	TGTGCCAGCAGCCATAACATGGGTACTGAAGCTTTCTTT	CASSHNMGTEAFF